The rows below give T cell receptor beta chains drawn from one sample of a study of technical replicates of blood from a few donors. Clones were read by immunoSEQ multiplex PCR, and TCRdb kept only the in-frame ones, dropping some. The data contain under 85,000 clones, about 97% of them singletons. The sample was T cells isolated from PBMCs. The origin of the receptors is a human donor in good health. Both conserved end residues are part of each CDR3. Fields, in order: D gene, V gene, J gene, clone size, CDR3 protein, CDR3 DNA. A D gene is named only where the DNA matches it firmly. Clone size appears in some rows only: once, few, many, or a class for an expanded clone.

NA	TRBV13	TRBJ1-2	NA	CASSSQRETNYGYTF	TGTGCCAGCAGCTCACAACGGGAGACTAACTATGGCTACACCTTC
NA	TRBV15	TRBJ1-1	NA	CATSRDQANTEAFF	TGTGCCACCAGCAGAGATCAAGCGAACACTGAAGCTTTCTTT
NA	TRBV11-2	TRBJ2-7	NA	CASSSKEGRAYEQYF	TGTGCCAGCAGCTCAAAGGAGGGCAGGGCGTACGAGCAGTACTTC
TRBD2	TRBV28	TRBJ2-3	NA	CASSSLAGGGTDTQYF	TGTGCCAGCAGTTCCCTAGCGGGGGGAGGTACAGATACGCAGTATTTT
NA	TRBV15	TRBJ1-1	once	CATSRARQFEAFF	TGTGCCACCAGCAGAGCTCGTCAGTTTGAAGCTTTCTTT
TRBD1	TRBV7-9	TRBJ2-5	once	CASSLTGVIQETQYF	TGTGCCAGCAGCTTGACAGGGGTGATCCAAGAGACCCAGTACTTC
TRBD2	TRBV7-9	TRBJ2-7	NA	CASSQDPGLALYEQYF	TGTGCCAGCAGCCAGGACCCGGGACTAGCGCTGTACGAGCAGTACTTC
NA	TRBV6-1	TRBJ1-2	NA	CASSDRSYGYTF	TGTGCCAGCAGTGACAGATCTTATGGCTACACCTTC
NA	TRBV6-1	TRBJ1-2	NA	CASSEFGHLANYGYTF	TGTGCCAGCAGTGAGTTTGGACACTTGGCTAACTATGGCTACACCTTC
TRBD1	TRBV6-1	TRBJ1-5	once	CASSKGQGGQPQHF	TGTGCCAGCAGTAAAGGACAGGGCGGTCAGCCCCAGCATTTT
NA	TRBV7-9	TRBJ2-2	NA	CASRRSSLQGPPTGELFF	TGTGCCAGCAGACGATCGTCCTTACAGGGACCACCCACCGGGGAGCTGTTTTTT
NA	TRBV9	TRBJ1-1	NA	CASNLVTEAFF	TGTGCCAGCAACCTAGTTACTGAAGCTTTCTTT
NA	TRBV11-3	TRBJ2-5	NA	CASSSTLGADQETQYF	TGTGCCAGCAGCTCCACCTTGGGGGCCGACCAAGAGACCCAGTACTTC
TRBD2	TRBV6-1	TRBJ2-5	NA	CATDSVERGVETQYF	TGTGCCACCGATAGTGTGGAGCGGGGAGTGGAGACCCAGTACTTC
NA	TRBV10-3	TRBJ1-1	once	CAINDLLNTEAFF	TGTGCCATCAACGACTTACTGAACACTGAAGCTTTCTTT
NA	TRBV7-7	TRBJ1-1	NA	CASSLVGANTEAFF	TGTGCTAGCAGCTTGGTAGGAGCGAACACTGAAGCTTTCTTT
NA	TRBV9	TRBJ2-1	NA	CASSAQGSGFYNEQFF	TGTGCCAGCAGCGCGCAGGGGAGCGGTTTCTACAATGAGCAGTTCTTC
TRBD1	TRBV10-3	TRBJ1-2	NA	CAISAGQEYYGYTF	TGTGCCATCAGTGCAGGACAGGAGTACTATGGCTACACCTTC
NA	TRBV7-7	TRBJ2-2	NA	CASSPWGAGETGELFF	TGTGCCAGCAGCCCCTGGGGGGCGGGAGAGACCGGGGAGCTGTTTTTT
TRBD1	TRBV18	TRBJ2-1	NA	CASSPRDRVTYNEQFF	TGTGCCAGCTCACCCCGGGACAGGGTTACCTACAATGAGCAGTTCTTC
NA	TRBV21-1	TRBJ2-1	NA	CASSNPGLAGGGPYNEQFF	TGTGCCAGCAGCAACCCGGGACTAGCGGGAGGGGGGCCTTACAATGAGCAGTTCTTC
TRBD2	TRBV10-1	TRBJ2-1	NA	CASTPGLAGGPPQFF	TGCGCCAGCACCCCGGGACTAGCGGGAGGGCCGCCCCAGTTCTTC
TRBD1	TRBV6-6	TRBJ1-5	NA	CASSQGASNQPQHF	TGTGCCAGCAGCCAGGGGGCTAGCAATCAGCCCCAGCATTTT
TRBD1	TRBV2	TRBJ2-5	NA	CAISPDRGPQYF	TGTGCCATTTCGCCGGACAGGGGGCCCCAGTACTTC
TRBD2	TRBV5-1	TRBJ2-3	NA	CASSSRAGGGPSTDTQYF	TGCGCCAGCAGCTCGCGGGCGGGAGGTGGGCCTAGCACAGATACGCAGTATTTT
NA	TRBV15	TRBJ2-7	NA	CATSRVHYHRDEQYF	TGTGCCACCAGCAGAGTCCACTATCATCGGGACGAGCAGTACTTC
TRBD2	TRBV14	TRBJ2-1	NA	CASSQGFSGASGGAWSYNEQFF	TGTGCCAGCAGCCAGGGATTTAGTGGGGCTAGCGGGGGGGCGTGGTCCTACAATGAGCAGTTCTTC
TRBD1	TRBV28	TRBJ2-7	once	CASNSPGQGYPPSYEQYF	TGTGCCAGCAATAGCCCGGGACAGGGCTACCCCCCTTCCTACGAGCAGTACTTC
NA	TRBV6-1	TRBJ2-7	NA	CASSEVVGAYEQYF	TGTGCCAGCAGTGAAGTTGTAGGGGCCTACGAGCAGTACTTC
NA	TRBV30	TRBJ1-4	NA	CAWTGLTNEKLFF	TGTGCCTGGACAGGACTCACTAATGAAAAACTGTTTTTT
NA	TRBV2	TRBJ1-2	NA	CASSRQVTGYGYTF	TGTGCCAGCAGTCGTCAAGTCACCGGGTATGGCTACACCTTC
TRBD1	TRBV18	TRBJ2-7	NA	CASSPRGQGGSYEQYF	TGTGCCAGCTCACCACGTGGACAGGGGGGCTCCTACGAGCAGTACTTC
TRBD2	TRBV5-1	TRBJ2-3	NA	CASSPLAGGSTDTQYF	TGCGCCAGCAGCCCTCTAGCGGGAGGGAGCACAGATACGCAGTATTTT
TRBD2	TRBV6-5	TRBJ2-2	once	CASSYGGVQTGELFF	TGTGCCAGCAGTTATGGGGGGGTGCAAACCGGGGAGCTGTTTTTT
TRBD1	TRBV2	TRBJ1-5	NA	CASSGTGGISNQPQHF	TGTGCCAGCAGTGGGACAGGGGGGATTAGCAATCAGCCCCAGCATTTT
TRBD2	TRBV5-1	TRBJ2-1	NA	CASSLASRLAGGLNEQFF	TGCGCCAGCAGCTTGGCCTCGAGACTAGCGGGAGGCCTAAATGAGCAGTTCTTC
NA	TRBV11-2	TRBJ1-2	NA	CASSRPAGKEGYTF	TGTGCCAGCAGCCGCCCAGCCGGGAAGGAGGGCTACACCTTC
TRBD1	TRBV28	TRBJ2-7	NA	CASSLPGQGTTSYEQYF	TGTGCCAGCAGTTTACCGGGACAGGGAACGACCTCCTACGAGCAGTACTTC
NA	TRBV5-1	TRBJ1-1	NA	CASSFRGARVTEAFF	TGCGCCAGCAGCTTCCGGGGGGCAAGAGTCACTGAAGCTTTCTTT
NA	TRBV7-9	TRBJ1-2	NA	CASSPLQDGYTF	TGTGCCAGCAGCCCACTACAGGATGGCTACACCTTC
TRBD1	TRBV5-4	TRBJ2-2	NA	CASSQGGQGDTGELFF	TGTGCCAGCAGCCAGGGGGGACAGGGGGACACCGGGGAGCTGTTTTTT